This TCR beta chain was recorded in a study of T cells after yellow fever vaccination. Study-level information: Researchers used SMART-Seq v4 Ultra Low Input to prepare fractions that had low cell numbers. Study outcomes and limitations: FACS-sorted repertoires could contain abundant clonotypes contaminating from the bulk population. The study re-detected most primary-vaccination clones after the booster (about 95% CD4, approximately 87% CD8).

TCRdb analysed the 5' RACE reads with MiXCR anew, one entry per CDR3 protein. The sample gives around 330,000 distinct CDR3 sequences, around 3.6% of which show up once; roughly a quarter is in the top ten. Trimming cost V 2 bases and J 0 bases, with 8 bases left between them. There are 14 residues in the CDR3. Germline assignment: CDR1 SGHRS and CDR2 YFSETQ. Turning to this clonotype: Its antigen is currently unknown.

The V and J genes are TRBV5-1 and TRBJ1-1; D call uncertain. The TCR sequence derives from a man aged 18 to 30 who received the YFV17D yellow fever vaccine. The sample here was PBMCs, taken on the day of the yellow fever booster vaccination. The CDR3 DNA reads TGCGCCAGCAGCTTTCGGGAACTGAACACTGAAGCTTTCTTT. Residues: CASSFRELNTEAFF. Full variable domain (outside the CDR3, taken from reference TRBV5-1 and TRBJ1-1): KAGVTQTPRYLIKTRGQQVTLSCSPISGHRSVSWYQQTPGQGLQFLFEYFSETQRNKGNFPGRFSGRQFSNSRSEMNVSTLELGDSALYLCASSFRELNTEAFFGQGTRLTVV.